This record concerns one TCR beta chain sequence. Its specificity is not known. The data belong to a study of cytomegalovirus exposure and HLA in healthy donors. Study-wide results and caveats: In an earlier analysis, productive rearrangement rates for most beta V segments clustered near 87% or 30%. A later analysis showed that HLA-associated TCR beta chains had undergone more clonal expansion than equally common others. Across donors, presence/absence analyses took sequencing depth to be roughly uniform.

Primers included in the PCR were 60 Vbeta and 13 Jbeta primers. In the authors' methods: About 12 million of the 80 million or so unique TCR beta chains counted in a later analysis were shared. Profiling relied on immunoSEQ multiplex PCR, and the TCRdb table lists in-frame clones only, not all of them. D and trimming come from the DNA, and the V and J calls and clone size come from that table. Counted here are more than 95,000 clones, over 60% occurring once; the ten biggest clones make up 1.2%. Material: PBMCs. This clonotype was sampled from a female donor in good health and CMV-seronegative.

CDR3 residues: CASSSGEGASYEQYF. CDR3 nucleotide sequence: TGTGCCAGCAGCTCCGGTGAGGGGGCCTCCTACGAGCAGTACTTC. The rearrangement uses TRBV5-6 and TRBJ2-7; 7 positions match TRBD1. The CDR3 loop spans 15 amino acids. Trimming cost V 3 bases and J 0 bases; bases outside gene matches: 6. CDR1 SGHDT and CDR2 YYEEEE come from the germline V gene.